This TCR beta chain was captured in a study of molecular identifiers for immune sequencing clone quantification. The wider study: Replicate experiments took RNA from around 18,000 or 91,000 naive CD8 cells, divided it five ways and sequenced four. Findings and caveats of the study: Identical TCR molecules that share a barcode could lead to an underestimation of highly expanded clone sizes.

Making the bulk TCR libraries relied on previously described methods and listed TCR primers. TCRdb independently ran MiXCR on the PCR reads; one entry per CDR3 protein. The sample has about 100,000 distinct CDR3 sequences; 36% are singletons. This clonotype was observed a few times. Its antigen is undetermined. Sorting isolated naive CD8 T cells as CD8+CD4-CCR7+CD45RA+ events. V lost 7 bases to trimming and J lost 4 bases; unmatched junction nucleotides: 6. This CDR3 contains 13 residues. Germline lookup yields CDR1 MNHEY and CDR2 SMNVEV (reference sequence). The sequence derives from a human donor in good health. Some libraries in this study had Jurkat cell RNA spiked in. The source material was naive CD8+ T cells from blood, with Jurkat cell RNA spiked in. The subset: FACS-sorted CD8+CD4-CCR7+CD45RA+ naive T cells. This chain links TRBV27 with TRBJ2-7; 8 bases align to TRBD1. The CDR3 here is CASKRTGRYEQYF. CDR3 nucleotide sequence: TGTGCCAGCAAGAGGACAGGGAGGTACGAGCAGTACTTC.